Presented here are 14 T cell receptor beta chains from one specimen sequenced in a study of control samples from healthy donors and cancer patients (dated by TCRdb to about 2020). The method was the immunoSEQ multiplex PCR assay. TCRdb's version of the immuneACCESS table is confined to in-frame rearrangements and falls short of the full clone set. An unresolved V gene accounts for under half of the shortfall where checked; the remainder is of unknown origin. The table for this sample lists 160,000 or so clones; roughly 95% of them were counted only once. Approximately 0.93% of the sample rests with the top ten. The sample consisted of blood. The source is a young woman in good health.

The rearrangement links TRBV5-1 to TRBJ2-7, with 9 bases aligning to TRBD2. The CDR3 runs to 14 residues. Germline lookup yields CDR1 SGHRS and CDR2 YFSETQ. V lost 0 bases and J lost 6; bases outside the gene matches: 4. Written as DNA, the CDR3 is TGCGCCAGCAGCTTGGGTGCGGGAGGGATCGAGCAGTACTTC. Translated: CASSLGAGGIEQYF. The whole variable domain, remainder taken from reference TRBV5-1 and TRBJ2-7, is KAGVTQTPRYLIKTRGQQVTLSCSPISGHRSVSWYQQTPGQGLQFLFEYFSETQRNKGNFPGRFSGRQFSNSRSEMNVSTLELGDSALYLCASSLGAGGIEQYFGPGTRLTVT.

A remark on this clone: A read error may account for a junction end that differs from germline. The chain joins TRBV5-6 to TRBJ1-1; D might be TRBD1 (6 bases). The CDR3 runs 12 residues. Germline assignment: CDR1 SGHDT and CDR2 YYEEEE. The CDR3 sequence is CASSSTGPGVLF. Here the CDR3 DNA reads TGTGCCAGCAGCTCCACCGGGCCAGGGGTGCTCTTT.

This clone was seen a handful of times. The chain recombines TRBV19 with TRBJ2-3; 8 bases line up with TRBD2. Germline CDR1 and CDR2: LNHDA and SQIVND (reference sequence). CDR3 length equals 15 residues. The V gene end was trimmed by 1 base and the J gene end by 3 bases; junction bases not matched to a gene: 3. CDR3 bases: TGTGCCAGTAGTATAGCCAGCGGGAGTACAGATACGCAGTATTTT. It yields the protein CASSIASGSTDTQYF.

V gene TRBV20-1 combines with J gene TRBJ2-5, with 7 bases lining up with TRBD1. The CDR3 sequence is 13 residues long. The trim removed 3 bases at V and 5 bases at J, leaving 6 bases unmatched. Germline V gene data show CDR1 as DFQATT and CDR2 as SNEGSKA (reference sequence). The CDR3 reads CSASSRGSETQYF. The CDR3 coding sequence is TGCAGTGCTAGTAGCAGGGGGTCGGAGACCCAGTACTTC.

This chain joins TRBV28 and TRBJ2-7; TRBD1 matches 8 bases. After removal of 5 bases from V and 1 base from J, the junction contained 7 bases not matched to a gene. Germline CDR1 is MDHEN and CDR2 is SYDVKM. CDR3 length: 15 residues. The CDR3 is CASSPGQGPSYEQYF. CDR3 DNA: TGTGCCAGCAGTCCTGGACAGGGCCCGTCCTACGAGCAGTACTTC.

The DNA for the CDR3 is TGCGCCAGCAGCTCACAGGGATACGGCTACACCTTC. It yields the protein CASSSQGYGYTF. The chain employs TRBV5-1 and TRBJ1-2; maybe TRBD1 (6 bases). Trimming cost V 3 bases and J 8 bases, with 11 bases left between them. The CDR3 covers 12 residues. Germline lookup yields CDR1 SGHRS and CDR2 YFSETQ.

This chain joins TRBV5-5 and TRBJ1-5; D ambiguous. V was pared by 0 bases and J by 11 bases, with 15 bases between. This CDR3 has 14 amino acids. CDR1 SGHKS and CDR2 YYEKEE come from the germline V gene (reference sequence). In DNA, the CDR3 is TGTGCCAGCAGCTTGGCCGACGCGGGCCCGTCCCAGCATTTT. Protein: CASSLADAGPSQHF.

The DNA for the CDR3 is TGCAGTGCTAGAGTGATCAATGAGCAGTTCTTC. Amino acid sequence: CSARVINEQFF. The chain uses TRBV20-1 and TRBJ2-1, with no clear D. This CDR3 is 11 amino acids long. Looked up from germline, CDR1 is DFQATT and CDR2 is SNEGSKA (reference sequence). The ends were cut back, 1 base at V and 6 bases at J, with 4 bases in the middle.

The gene calls are TRBV2 and TRBJ2-5; TRBD2 matches 12 bases. The germline gives CDR1 SNHLY, CDR2 FYNNEI. The CDR3 runs 14 residues. V lost 9 bases, J lost 4 bases, and 6 bases stayed unmatched. The CDR3 loop reads CASGLAGYRETQYF. CDR3 bases: TGTGCCAGTGGACTAGCGGGATACAGAGAGACCCAGTACTTC.

The chain has TRBV19 and TRBJ2-5; D not resolved. Germline loops: CDR1 LNHDA, CDR2 SQIVND (reference sequence). The CDR3 runs to 13 residues. The V end lost 8 bases, the J end lost 2 bases, and 12 bases lay between the germline ends. CDR3 sequence: CASAEGRQETQYF. The CDR3 DNA is TGTGCCAGTGCCGAAGGACGACAAGAGACCCAGTACTTC. Drawing the rest from reference TRBV19 and TRBJ2-5, the complete variable domain is DGGITQSPKYLFRKEGQNVTLSCEQNLNHDAMYWYRQDPGQGLRLIYYSQIVNDFQKGDIAEGYSVSREKKESFPLTVTSAQKNPTAFYLCASAEGRQETQYFGPGTRLLVL.

The chain couples TRBV6-1 to TRBJ2-1; no clear D gene. The ends were cut back, 0 bases at V and 9 bases at J, with 12 bases in the middle. Germline V lookup: CDR1 MNHNS, CDR2 SASEGT. The CDR3 extends over 14 amino acids. The CDR3 protein is CASSEALAVTEQFF. The CDR3, as DNA: TGTGCCAGCAGTGAAGCGCTTGCGGTCACTGAGCAGTTCTTC.

V is TRBV28 and J is TRBJ1-5, with 10 positions matching TRBD1. CDR1 and CDR2 (germline): MDHEN, SYDVKM. The J segment lost 0 bases and the V segment lost 2 bases, leaving 4 bases of the junction unmatched. The CDR3 spans 17 residues. In DNA form, the CDR3 reads TGTGCCAGCAGTTTACCAGGGACAGGGGATAGCAATCAGCCCCAGCATTTT. The encoded protein is CASSLPGTGDSNQPQHF.

The chain recombines TRBV3-1 (or the pseudogene TRBV3-2) with TRBJ2-1; 8 nucleotides match TRBD2. The junction had 10 bases not matched to a gene; V was cut back by 4 bases and J by 5 bases. The CDR3 spans 16 residues. From germline, CDR1 is LGHDT and CDR2 YNNKEL (reference sequence). The CDR3 DNA follows: TGTGCCAGCAGCCCTCCCGAGCGGGGGCTTAACAATGAGCAGTTCTTC. Protein: CASSPPERGLNNEQFF.

The chain couples TRBV28 to TRBJ1-2; no clear D. The V and J ends lost 1 base and 1 base respectively, with 4 bases between them. Germline CDR1 reads MDHEN; CDR2 reads SYDVKM. The CDR3 is made up of 13 amino acids. CDR3 residues: CASSLSDNYGYTF. CDR3 sequence (DNA): TGTGCCAGCAGTTTATCTGATAACTATGGCTACACCTTC.